The T cell receptor beta chain described here comes from a study of naive and memory T cell subsets. TCR cDNA received a 3' ligated oligonucleotide that carried a UMI. Input was about 1 to 1000 ng of DNase-treated total RNA without cell sorting. The germline V and J ends were trimmed by 2 bases and 0 bases, with 9 bases remaining between them. Germline V gives CDR1 MNHEY, CDR2 SVGAGI. The CDR3 sequence is 15 residues long. Of note for this clonotype: The antigen remains unidentified.

The SP2 primer and nested alpha and beta constant region primers amplified ligated cDNA in four rounds. TCRdb reanalysed the 5' RACE reads using MiXCR and keeps one entry per CDR3 protein. The sample yields 55,000 to 65,000 distinct CDR3 sequences, under 10% seen once. Study-level points and caveats: TCR transcript changes with activation or differentiation may affect this RNA method.

The J gene is TRBJ2-3, the V gene TRBV6-5; TRBD2 might be the D (5 bases). The receptor was isolated from a female donor in good health. The CDR3 region is CASSYQAASTDTQYF. The CDR3 DNA reads as TGTGCCAGCAGTTACCAAGCGGCTAGCACAGATACGCAGTATTTT.